A selection of T cell receptor beta chains follows, all from one sample in a study of blood T cell repertoires in COVID-19. Clones were read by immunoSEQ multiplex PCR, and TCRdb kept only the in-frame ones, dropping some. The profile shows under 200,000 clones, roughly 91% of them singletons. The sample comprised peripheral blood. These receptors were taken from a man aged 35-49 years with active or convalescent COVID-19. CDR3s include the opening cysteine and the closing phenylalanine or tryptophan. A D gene is named only where the DNA matches it firmly. For some rows the clone size is stated as once, few or many, or as a class when expanded; others skip it.

TRBJ1-4	13	NA	NA	TRBV12-3/TRBV12-4	CASSLSGWEKLFF	TGTGCCAGCAGTTTATCAGGGTGGGAAAAACTGTTTTTT
TRBJ2-2	15	NA	NA	TRBV2	CASGAGQMNTGELFF	TGTGCCAGCGGGGCGGGACAGATGAACACCGGGGAGCTGTTTTTT
TRBJ2-3	15	NA	NA	TRBV7-9	CASGPQGRGKDTQYF	TGTGCCAGCGGTCCCCAGGGTAGGGGTAAGGATACGCAGTATTTT
TRBJ1-5	15	NA	NA	TRBV4-3	CASSLTRGARQPQHF	TGCGCCAGCAGCCTCACCCGGGGGGCGCGTCAGCCCCAGCATTTT
TRBJ2-1	14	NA	NA	TRBV3-1/TRBV3-2	CASRPTGLVNEQFF	TGTGCCAGCAGACCCACGGGTTTGGTAAATGAGCAGTTCTTC
TRBJ2-3	12	NA	NA	TRBV7-2	CASSPDLDTQYF	TGTGCCAGCAGCCCTGACTTGGATACGCAGTATTTT
TRBJ2-1	16	NA	TRBD2	TRBV5-1	CASSSTGTTIGHEQFF	TGCGCCAGCAGCTCTACCGGGACTACAATAGGTCATGAGCAGTTCTTC
TRBJ2-1	15	NA	NA	TRBV11-3	CASSFSGARGNEQFF	TGTGCCAGCAGCTTTTCAGGGGCGAGAGGGAATGAGCAGTTCTTC
TRBJ2-1	16	few	TRBD2	TRBV7-2	CASSLRPSGGGYEQFF	TGTGCCAGCAGCTTAAGGCCTAGCGGGGGGGGTTATGAGCAGTTCTTC
TRBJ2-2	16	NA	TRBD1	TRBV24-1	CATSDLSQGATGELFF	TGTGCCACCAGTGATTTAAGTCAGGGGGCCACCGGGGAGCTGTTTTTT
TRBJ1-5	15	few	NA	TRBV7-9	CASSSGLFSNQPQHF	TGTGCCAGCAGCTCAGGTTTGTTTAGCAATCAGCCCCAGCATTTT
TRBJ2-2	14	NA	NA	TRBV2	CASRGDINTGELFF	TGTGCCAGCAGGGGGGACATAAACACCGGGGAGCTGTTTTTT
TRBJ1-4	18	once	TRBD1	TRBV5-4	CASSLGGGQGAVNEKLFF	TGTGCCAGCAGCTTGGGAGGGGGACAGGGGGCGGTCAATGAAAAACTGTTTTTT
TRBJ2-2	16	NA	TRBD1	TRBV24-1	CATSDSGQGNTGELFF	TGTGCCACCAGTGACAGTGGACAGGGGAACACCGGGGAGCTGTTTTTT
TRBJ2-2	16	NA	TRBD1	TRBV11-3	CASSFGQGARSGELFF	TGTGCCAGCAGCTTTGGGCAGGGGGCGCGGAGCGGGGAGCTGTTTTTT
TRBJ2-2	15	NA	NA	TRBV2	CASMAGGPNTGELFF	TGTGCCAGCATGGCCGGAGGGCCGAACACCGGGGAGCTGTTTTTT
TRBJ2-5	15	NA	NA	TRBV27	CASSLSTGRKETQYF	TGTGCCAGCAGTTTATCGACAGGGAGGAAAGAGACCCAGTACTTC
TRBJ1-6	15	once	NA	TRBV7-9	CASSLAGSGNSPLHF	TGTGCCAGCAGCTTAGCAGGGAGCGGGAATTCACCCCTCCACTTT
TRBJ1-1	13	NA	NA	TRBV7-3	CASSFGPNTEAFF	TGTGCCAGCAGCTTTGGCCCTAACACTGAAGCTTTCTTT
TRBJ2-7	15	NA	NA	TRBV11-2	CASSLVDYSSYEQYF	TGTGCCAGCAGCTTAGTAGACTACAGCTCCTACGAGCAGTACTTC
TRBJ2-2	18	NA	NA	TRBV5-1	CASSLILRGGPNTGELFF	TGCGCCAGCAGCTTGATTCTACGCGGGGGCCCGAACACCGGGGAGCTGTTTTTT
TRBJ2-2	15	NA	TRBD2	TRBV6-5	CASSSTSRNTGELFF	TGTGCCAGCAGTTCGACTAGCAGGAACACCGGGGAGCTGTTTTTT
TRBJ2-2	14	NA	NA	TRBV14	CASSRQGATGELFF	TGTGCCAGCAGCCGACAAGGGGCCACCGGGGAGCTGTTTTTT
TRBJ1-2	16	NA	NA	TRBV2	CASSDAVRGANYGYTF	TGTGCCAGCAGTGATGCAGTGCGCGGAGCTAACTATGGCTACACCTTC
TRBJ2-7	16	NA	NA	TRBV2	CASSEERAGIAYEQYF	TGTGCCAGCAGTGAAGAACGGGCAGGGATTGCCTACGAGCAGTACTTC
TRBJ1-1	16	NA	TRBD1	TRBV19	CASKKRTGIMNTEAFF	TGTGCCAGTAAAAAACGGACAGGAATAATGAACACTGAAGCTTTCTTT
TRBJ1-1	15	NA	TRBD1	TRBV2	CASSQGQGLVTEAFF	TGTGCCAGCAGCCAAGGACAGGGGTTGGTCACTGAAGCTTTCTTT
TRBJ2-3	14	NA	NA	TRBV6-5	CASSPWEGTDTQYF	TGTGCCAGCAGTCCTTGGGAGGGCACAGATACGCAGTATTTT
TRBJ1-2	18	NA	NA	TRBV28	CASSLGRGRPPKKDGYTF	TGTGCCAGCAGTTTGGGTCGAGGCAGACCTCCAAAGAAAGACGGCTACACCTTC
TRBJ1-1	14	NA	NA	TRBV2	CASSFTGSGTEAFF	TGTGCCAGCAGTTTTACAGGGTCGGGGACTGAAGCTTTCTTT
TRBJ2-7	15	NA	NA	TRBV7-2	CASSDGGQGSYEQYF	TGTGCCAGCAGCGACGGGGGGCAGGGCTCCTACGAGCAGTACTTC
TRBJ2-2	17	NA	NA	TRBV6-9	CASSKKEGAQNTGELFF	TGTGCCAGCAGCAAGAAGGAGGGGGCTCAGAACACCGGGGAGCTGTTTTTT
TRBJ2-3	15	few	TRBD1	TRBV24-1	CATSSPGQGSDTQYF	TGTGCCACCAGTTCACCGGGACAGGGGTCAGATACGCAGTATTTT
TRBJ1-1	16	NA	NA	TRBV29-1	CSGLRTAKDMNTEAFF	TGCAGCGGGTTAAGGACAGCGAAAGATATGAACACTGAAGCTTTCTTT
TRBJ1-2	14	NA	TRBD1	TRBV29-1	CSVTHRDRVYGYTF	TGCAGCGTTACGCACCGGGACAGGGTCTATGGCTACACCTTC
TRBJ1-2	14	NA	TRBD1	TRBV4-1	CASSQFQGDYGYTF	TGCGCCAGCAGCCAGTTCCAGGGGGACTATGGCTACACCTTC
TRBJ2-3	17	NA	TRBD2	TRBV7-8	CASSLGTGLAGMYTQYF	TGTGCCAGCAGCTTAGGAACGGGACTAGCCGGAATGTATACGCAGTATTTT
TRBJ2-1	17	once	TRBD1	TRBV5-1	CASSLGAGGPNYNEQFF	TGCGCCAGCAGCTTGGGGGCAGGGGGCCCCAACTACAATGAGCAGTTCTTC
TRBJ2-5	17	NA	NA	TRBV5-1	CASRAPLPGTLSETQYF	TGCGCCAGTAGAGCCCCACTCCCTGGGACTTTATCCGAGACCCAGTACTTC
TRBJ1-5	14	few	NA	TRBV2	CASSEGSNNQPQHF	TGTGCCAGCAGTGAAGGCAGTAACAATCAGCCCCAGCATTTT
TRBJ2-7	14	NA	NA	TRBV6-5	CASGTPSRAYEQYF	TGTGCCAGCGGAACCCCCAGCAGGGCCTACGAGCAGTACTTC
TRBJ2-3	16	few	TRBD2	TRBV7-9	CASSLSRGGQTDTQYF	TGTGCCAGCAGCTTGAGTCGGGGGGGCCAGACAGATACGCAGTATTTT
TRBJ1-2	14	NA	NA	TRBV3-1/TRBV3-2	CASSQVNRDYGYTF	TGTGCCAGCAGCCAAGTGAACAGGGACTATGGCTACACCTTC
TRBJ2-6	15	NA	NA	TRBV7-2	CASSLVPYEANVLTF	TGTGCCAGCAGCTTAGTCCCCTATGAGGCCAACGTCCTGACTTTC
TRBJ2-1	13	NA	TRBD2	TRBV9	CASSVVLADEQFF	TGTGCCAGCAGCGTAGTACTAGCGGATGAGCAGTTCTTC